This T cell receptor (beta chain) was recorded in a study of HIV-infected children after antiretroviral therapy interruption. The overall study: Most children had recorded EBV and CMV exposure. Study-level results: The Gini coefficient of naive CD4+ repertoires rose, returning to baseline by 3 years.

A 3' RACE protocol on RNA, with unique molecular identifiers, produced the TCR library. TCRdb fed the 3' RACE reads into MiXCR, producing one record per CDR3 protein. The sample records about 37,000 distinct CDR3 sequences, less than 8.5% being singletons. This sample's treatment: PENTA 11 planned treatment interruption arm or continuous ART arm. Naive CD4+ CD45RA+ CD45RO- T cells were FACS-sorted from thawed PBMCs. This clonotype showed up many times. Antigen unknown. The CDR3 loop spans 15 amino acids. V shed 2 bases and J 2 bases; nucleotides not matched to a gene: 6. Germline V CDR1 and CDR2: MNHNS, SASEGT.

The chain uses TRBV6-1 and TRBJ2-7, with 7 bases identical to TRBD1. This TCR was recovered from a pool of human donors with HIV. The source was CD45RA+ CD4+ T cells from PBMCs, pooled from several time points, collected from a donor given antiretroviral therapy, either interrupted or continuous. Specified subset: naive CD4+ CD45RA+ CD45RO- T cells. The chain's CDR3 is CASSEKDRPTYEQYF. CDR3 coding DNA: TGTGCCAGCAGTGAAAAGGACAGGCCCACCTACGAGCAGTACTTC.